This entry describes one TCR beta chain. Its antigen is still unknown. This sample was included in a study of post-analysis software for immune sequencing data. Looking at the study overall: Included courses were relapsing-remitting and secondary progressive multiple sclerosis; progressive-relapsing multiple sclerosis was also included.

Points from the study as a whole: Controls showed significantly higher normalized Chao1 diversity than did multiple sclerosis patients. When the samples were clustered directly with F measure, those that had been prepared in the same batch showed strong co-clustering. TRBV5-6, TRBV5-1 and TRBV20-1 were among four to six TRBV segments more frequent in patients than controls.

J lost 4 bases, V lost 8 bases, and 7 bases had no gene match. Per the germline V gene, CDR1 is MNHNS and CDR2 is SASEGT. This CDR3 has 13 amino acids. Carried by the TCR beta cDNA libraries were unique molecular identifiers. Input of about 0.9 to 10 million T cells yielded 500,000 to 650,000 cDNA molecules. From the PCR reads, TCRdb called clonotypes with MiXCR, one entry per CDR3 protein. Of hundreds of thousands of distinct CDR3 sequences listed, 30% are singletons. This chain links TRBV6-1 with TRBJ2-5, with 7 bases lining up with TRBD1. This TCR came from a girl under 18 with multiple sclerosis. Sequencing was performed on blood. The CDR3 reads CASLRGRLETQYF. The CDR3 region has the DNA TGTGCCAGCCTTAGGGGGCGCTTAGAGACCCAGTACTTC.